Included here is one T cell receptor (beta chain) sequence, with context. The data are from a study of blood T cell repertoires in COVID-19. The germline V gene encodes CDR1 MDHEN and CDR2 SYDVKM. CDR3 length equals 15 residues. V trimming: 4 bases; J trimming: 8 bases; junction bases outside the gene matches: 11. In the study's own analysis: By means of reference gene primer amplification, nucleated cell counts were estimated. The method was immunoSEQ multiplex PCR; TCRdb's version includes in-frame clones alone and lacks a portion of them. That table supplies the V and J calls and clone size; D and trimming were determined from the DNA. The sample holds roughly 40,000 clones, around 91% seen once.

V usage is TRBV28 and J usage is TRBJ2-1; TRBD2 aligns across 7 bases. The sequenced sample was peripheral blood. This clonotype was obtained from a man aged 50 to 59 with active COVID-19. CDR3 protein: CASSSGGSGSDEQFF. CDR3 nucleotide sequence: TGTGCCAGCAGTTCTGGCGGGAGTGGGAGCGATGAGCAGTTCTTC. Full variable domain (remainder filled in from reference TRBV28 and TRBJ2-1): DVKVTQSSRYLVKRTGEKVFLECVQDMDHENMFWYRQDPGLGLRLIYFSYDVKMKEKGDIPEGYSVSREKKERFSLILESASTNQTSMYLCASSSGGSGSDEQFFGPGTRLTVL.